These 6 T cell receptor beta chains share one sample of origin, sequenced in a study of Graves' ophthalmopathy and Graves' hyperthyroidism (dated by TCRdb to the late 2010s). TCRdb names Illumina HiSeq 2000 as the instrument used. TCR beta CDR3 regions were amplified from RNA transcripts for repertoire sequencing. A first-round RT-PCR used HTBI primers with the Qiagen OneStep RT-PCR kit, followed by a second-round multiplex PCR, size selection and purification. TCRdb's own reprocessing of the public reads used fastp at Q25 and MiXCR and kept productive beta chains. Each entry is one CDR3 protein sequence, shown with its most common DNA and genes. In all, the sample holds hundreds of thousands of distinct CDR3 sequences, and 22% of those were seen once. The ten largest account for around 7% of the sample. The sample comprised peripheral blood. Every receptor here comes from a woman under 30 with stable Graves' hyperthyroidism. Some clones in this sample may be carry-over from other donors' samples. Donor details come from another sample of the same person, matched by shared clones.

The genes are TRBV7-2 and TRBJ2-5, with 10 positions matching TRBD2. CDR1 and CDR2 (germline): SGHTA, FQGNSA. Unmatched junction bases numbered 6, after V lost 3 bases and J lost 5 bases. The CDR3 has 15 residues. The DNA of the CDR3 is TGTGCCAGCAGCTTTGGAGCGGGAGGGTTGGAGACCCAGTACTTC. Translating gives CASSFGAGGLETQYF.

This clonotype was observed at least ten times. The genes are TRBV6-1 and TRBJ1-2; 7 bases are a match to TRBD1. V trimming: 7 bases; J trimming: 6 bases; junction bases outside the gene matches: 14. This CDR3 spans 15 amino acids. Germline assignment: CDR1 MNHNS and CDR2 SASEGT. The chain's CDR3 is CASTQTGVKSNGYTF. The DNA of the CDR3 is TGTGCCAGCACTCAAACAGGGGTAAAATCGAATGGCTACACCTTC.

This clonotype was counted many times. V and J are TRBV19 and TRBJ2-2; 8 nucleotides match TRBD2. The V gene's germline CDR1 is LNHDA and CDR2 SQIVND (reference sequence). CDR3 length equals 18 residues. The ends lost 4 bases at V and 2 bases at J; junction bases unmatched: 12. The CDR3: CASSKGSGRRINTGELFF. CDR3 nucleotides: TGTGCCAGTAGTAAGGGGAGCGGGAGAAGAATTAACACCGGGGAGCTGTTTTTT.

At least ten counts were recorded for this clonotype. This chain links TRBV24-1 with TRBJ1-6; no reliable D call. The V and J ends lost 12 bases and 13 bases respectively, with 24 bases between them. Germline V lookup: CDR1 KGHDR, CDR2 SFDVKD. The CDR3 runs 14 residues. CDR3 sequence reads: CADPKANYKDPLHF. CDR3 sequence (DNA): TGTGCCGACCCAAAGGCGAACTATAAGGACCCCCTCCACTTT.

The chain recombines TRBV12-3 or TRBV12-4 with TRBJ2-2, with no clear D. The V end lost 3 bases, the J end lost 4 bases, and 12 bases lay between the germline ends. The CDR3 length is 15 residues. The CDR3 sequence is CASSFGIRSTGELFF. The CDR3 nucleotides are TGTGCCAGCAGTTTTGGAATTCGAAGCACCGGGGAGCTGTTTTTT.

This clonotype was seen repeatedly, ten times or more. This chain links TRBV5-1 with TRBJ1-5, with no clear D. This CDR3 has 15 residues. V dropped 4 bases and J dropped 3 bases, with 14 bases sitting between them. Per the germline V gene, CDR1 is SGHRS and CDR2 is YFSETQ. The CDR3 here is CASSPYGGNNQPQHF. CDR3 nucleotide sequence: TGCGCCAGCAGCCCGTACGGAGGGAACAATCAGCCCCAGCATTTT.